This TCR beta chain was sequenced for a study of shared clonotypes between healthy human individuals. Generated by immunoSEQ multiplex PCR, the TCRdb table keeps only in-frame clones and is missing some. The table lists some 1.5 million clones, approximately 96% of them singletons. The material sequenced was naive CD4+ T cells sorted from blood. Subset reported: CD45RA+ positively selected. This TCR came from a man in his thirties or forties in good health.

The CDR3 DNA reads as TGTGCCAGCAGTTTATCGGGGGGCATCAACGAGCAGTACTTC. As protein: CASSLSGGINEQYF. The chain is built from TRBV28 and TRBJ2-7; TRBD2 might be the D (7 bases). V lost 1 base to trimming and J lost 5 bases, with 12 bases between them. CDR3 length equals 14 residues. Germline V gene sequence: CDR1 MDHEN, CDR2 SYDVKM.